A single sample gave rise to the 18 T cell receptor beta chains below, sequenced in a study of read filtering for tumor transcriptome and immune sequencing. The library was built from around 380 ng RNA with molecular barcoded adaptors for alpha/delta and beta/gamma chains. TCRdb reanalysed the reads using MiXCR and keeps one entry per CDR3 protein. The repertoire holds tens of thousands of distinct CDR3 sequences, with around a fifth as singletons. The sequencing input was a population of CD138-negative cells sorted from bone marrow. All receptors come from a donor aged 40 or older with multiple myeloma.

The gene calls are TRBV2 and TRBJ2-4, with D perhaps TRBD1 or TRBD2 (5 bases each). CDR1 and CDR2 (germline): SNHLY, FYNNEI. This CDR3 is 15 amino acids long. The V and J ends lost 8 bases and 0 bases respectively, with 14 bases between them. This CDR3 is CASFQGELAKNIQYF. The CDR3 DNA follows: TGTGCCAGCTTCCAGGGAGAATTAGCCAAAAACATTCAGTACTTC.

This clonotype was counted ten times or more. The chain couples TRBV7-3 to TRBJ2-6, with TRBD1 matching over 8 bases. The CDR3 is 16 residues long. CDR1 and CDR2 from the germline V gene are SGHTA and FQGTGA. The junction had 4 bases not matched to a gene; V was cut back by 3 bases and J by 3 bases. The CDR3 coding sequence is TGTGCCAGCAGCTTGGACAGGGCAGGTGGGGCCAACGTCCTGACTTTC. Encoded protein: CASSLDRAGGANVLTF.

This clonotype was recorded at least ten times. CDR3 region: CASSPASGGQGEQFF. In nucleotides, the CDR3 is TGTGCCAGCAGCCCAGCTAGCGGGGGGCAGGGTGAGCAGTTCTTC. The rearrangement links TRBV11-2 to TRBJ2-1; 11 bases fit TRBD2. Germline CDR1 SGHAT, CDR2 FQNNGV. The CDR3 is 15 residues long. After removal of 5 bases from V and 9 bases from J, the junction contained 9 bases not matched to a gene.

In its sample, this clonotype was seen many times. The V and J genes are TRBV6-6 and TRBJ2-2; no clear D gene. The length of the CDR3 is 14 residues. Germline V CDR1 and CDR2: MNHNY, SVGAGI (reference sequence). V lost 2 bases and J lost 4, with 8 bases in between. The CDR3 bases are TGTGCCAGCAGTTACCCGGTAGTCACCGGGGAGCTGTTTTTT. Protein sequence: CASSYPVVTGELFF.

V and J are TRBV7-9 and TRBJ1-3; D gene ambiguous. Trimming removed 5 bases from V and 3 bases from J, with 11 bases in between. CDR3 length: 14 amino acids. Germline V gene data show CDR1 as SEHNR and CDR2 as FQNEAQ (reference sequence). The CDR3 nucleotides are TGTGCCAGCAGCCCCGATCCGAGTGGAAACACCATATATTTT. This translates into CASSPDPSGNTIYF.

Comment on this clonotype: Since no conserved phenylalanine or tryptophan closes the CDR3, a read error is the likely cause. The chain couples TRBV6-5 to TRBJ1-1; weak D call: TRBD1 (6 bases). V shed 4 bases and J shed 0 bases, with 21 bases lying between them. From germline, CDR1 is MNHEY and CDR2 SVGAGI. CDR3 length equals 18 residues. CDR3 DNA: TGTGCCAGCAGTTCCCATCTGTTTCGACAGGCCGTGAACACTGAAGCTTTCTCT. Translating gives CASSSHLFRQAVNTEAFS.

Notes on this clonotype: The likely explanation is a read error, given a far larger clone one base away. This CDR3 reads CASSRTSGTYNEQSF. The DNA of the CDR3 is TGCGCCAGCAGCAGGACTAGCGGGACCTACAATGAGCAGTCCTTC. This chain joins TRBV4-1 and TRBJ2-1; 12 bases map to TRBD2. Germline CDR1 is MGHRA and CDR2 is YSYEKL. This CDR3 is 15 amino acids long.

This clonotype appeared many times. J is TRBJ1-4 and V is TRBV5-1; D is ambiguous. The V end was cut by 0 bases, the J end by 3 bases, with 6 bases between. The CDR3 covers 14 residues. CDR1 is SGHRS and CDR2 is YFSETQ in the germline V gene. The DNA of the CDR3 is TGCGCCAGCAGCTTGGAGGCAGCTAATGAAAAACTGTTTTTT. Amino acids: CASSLEAANEKLFF.

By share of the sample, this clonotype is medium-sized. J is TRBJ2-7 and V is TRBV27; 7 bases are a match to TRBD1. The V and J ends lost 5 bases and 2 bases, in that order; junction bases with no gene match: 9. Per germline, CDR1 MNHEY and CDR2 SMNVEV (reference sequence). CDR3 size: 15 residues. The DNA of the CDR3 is TGTGCCAGCAGTCTAACAGGACAGGCCACCTACGAGCAGTACTTC. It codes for CASSLTGQATYEQYF.

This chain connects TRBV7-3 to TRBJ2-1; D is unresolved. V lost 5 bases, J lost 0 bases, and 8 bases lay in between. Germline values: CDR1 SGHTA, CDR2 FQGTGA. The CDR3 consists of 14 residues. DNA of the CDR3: TGTGCCAGCAGCCTAGACGGCTCCTACAATGAGCAGTTCTTC. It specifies CASSLDGSYNEQFF.

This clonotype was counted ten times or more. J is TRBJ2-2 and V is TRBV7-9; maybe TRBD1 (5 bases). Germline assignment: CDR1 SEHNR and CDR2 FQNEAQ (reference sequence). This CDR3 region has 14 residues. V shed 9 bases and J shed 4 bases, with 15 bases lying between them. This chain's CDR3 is CASNDAGLTGELFF. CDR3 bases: TGTGCCAGTAACGACGCAGGGCTCACCGGGGAGCTGTTTTTT.

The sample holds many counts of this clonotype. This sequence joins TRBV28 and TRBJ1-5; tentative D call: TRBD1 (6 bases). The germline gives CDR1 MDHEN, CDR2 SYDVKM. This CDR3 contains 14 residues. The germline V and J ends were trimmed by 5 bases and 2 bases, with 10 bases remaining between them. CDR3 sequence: CASSPRTGNQPQHF. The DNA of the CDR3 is TGTGCCAGCAGTCCACGGACAGGCAATCAGCCCCAGCATTTT.

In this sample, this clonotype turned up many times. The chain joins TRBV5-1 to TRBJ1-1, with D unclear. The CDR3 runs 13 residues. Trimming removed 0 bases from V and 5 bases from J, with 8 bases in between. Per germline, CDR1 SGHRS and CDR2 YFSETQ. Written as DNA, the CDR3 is TGCGCCAGCAGCTTGGAACCTTGGACTGAAGCTTTCTTT. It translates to CASSLEPWTEAFF.

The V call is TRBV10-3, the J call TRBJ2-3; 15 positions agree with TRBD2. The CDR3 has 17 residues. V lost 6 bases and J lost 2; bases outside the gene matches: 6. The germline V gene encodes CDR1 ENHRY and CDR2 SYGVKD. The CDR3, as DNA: TGTGCCATCAGCTCAGGGACTAGCGGGGGGCCCACAGATACGCAGTATTTT. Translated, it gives CAISSGTSGGPTDTQYF.

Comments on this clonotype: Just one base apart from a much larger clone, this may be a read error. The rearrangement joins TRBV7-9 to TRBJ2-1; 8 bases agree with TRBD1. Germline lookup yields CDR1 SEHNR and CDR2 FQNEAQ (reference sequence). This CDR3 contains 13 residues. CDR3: CASSGQGYNEPFF. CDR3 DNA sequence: TGTGCCAGCAGCGGACAGGGATACAATGAGCCGTTCTTC.

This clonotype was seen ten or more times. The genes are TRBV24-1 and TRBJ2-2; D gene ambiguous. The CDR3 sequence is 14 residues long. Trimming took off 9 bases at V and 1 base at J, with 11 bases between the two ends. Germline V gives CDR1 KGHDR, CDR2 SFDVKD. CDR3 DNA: TGTGCCACCGAGGACGGATTGAACACCGGGGAGCTGTTTTTT. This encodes CATEDGLNTGELFF.

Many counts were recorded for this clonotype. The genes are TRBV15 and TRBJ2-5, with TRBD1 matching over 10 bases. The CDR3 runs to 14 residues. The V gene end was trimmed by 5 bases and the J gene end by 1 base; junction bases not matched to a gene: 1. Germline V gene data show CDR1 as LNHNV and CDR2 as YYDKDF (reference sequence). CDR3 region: CATSRDRGQETQYF. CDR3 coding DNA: TGTGCCACCAGCCGGGACAGGGGCCAAGAGACCCAGTACTTC.

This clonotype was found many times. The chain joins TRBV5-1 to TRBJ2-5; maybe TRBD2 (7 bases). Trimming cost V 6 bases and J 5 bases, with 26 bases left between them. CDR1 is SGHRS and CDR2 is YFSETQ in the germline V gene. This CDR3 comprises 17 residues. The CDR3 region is CASTVSHQTGGGETQYF. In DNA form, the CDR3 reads TGCGCCAGCACCGTTTCACACCAAACGGGGGGCGGTGAGACCCAGTACTTC.